Below, 5 T cell receptor beta chains from the same sample are listed, as sequenced in a study of T-cell reconstitution after alpha-beta-depleted transplantation in children. Unique molecular identifiers tagged the TCRbeta library. From the PCR reads, TCRdb called clonotypes with MiXCR, one entry per CDR3 protein. Found here are 200,000 to 250,000 distinct CDR3 sequences, around 7.7% of them singletons; the top ten hold 35% to 45%. The sequencing used PBMCs, mostly from graft donor cells, collected 360 days after TCRalphabeta/CD19-depleted stem cell transplant. These receptor sequences come from a male patient under 10 years old who had a stem cell transplant for acute myeloid leukemia, so the T cells may come from the graft donor.

This clonotype appeared a few times. The chain combines TRBV11-2 with TRBJ2-5; D unclear. From germline, CDR1 is SGHAT and CDR2 FQNNGV. This CDR3 comprises 14 residues. Trimming removed 5 bases from V and 2 bases from J, with 12 bases in between. The CDR3 spells CASSAVWLQETQYF. The CDR3, as DNA: TGTGCCAGCAGCGCTGTCTGGTTGCAAGAGACCCAGTACTTC.

This clonotype has more than one count but fewer than ten. The chain links TRBV5-1 to TRBJ2-5, with D unresolved. There are 13 residues in the CDR3. V was pared by 2 bases and J by 2 bases, with 7 bases between. The V gene's germline CDR1 is SGHRS and CDR2 YFSETQ. CDR3 coding DNA: TGCGCCAGCAGCTTCGACCGTCAAGAGACCCAGTACTTC. Translated: CASSFDRQETQYF.

In its sample, this clonotype was seen many times. This chain links TRBV15 with TRBJ1-4; D is uncertain. V was cut by 0 bases and J by 10 bases, with 9 bases left in between. The V gene's germline CDR1 is LNHNV and CDR2 YYDKDF (reference sequence). CDR3 length: 13 amino acids. This CDR3 is CATSRDPVGKLFF. CDR3 DNA: TGTGCCACCAGCAGAGATCCAGTGGGAAAACTGTTTTTT.

As regards this clonotype: A much larger clone differs from this one at a single base, so this may be a read error. The chain links TRBV5-1 to TRBJ2-1; 10 nucleotides line up with TRBD2. This CDR3 is built from 16 residues. In germline, CDR1 is SGHRS, CDR2 YFSETQ. CDR3 DNA: TGCGCCGGCAGCTTGGCCCTAGCGGGAGTCAACAATGAGCAGTTCTTC. This sequence encodes CAGSLALAGVNNEQFF.

This clonotype came up a few times. This rearrangement joins TRBV6-2 or TRBV6-3 to TRBJ2-7, with unresolved D. This CDR3 is 15 amino acids long. Deletions cut 2 bases from V and 3 bases from J, with 14 bases between. Germline V lookup: CDR1 MNHEY, CDR2 SVGEGT. In nucleotides, the CDR3 is TGTGCCAGCAGTTACAACCAAGTACCCTACTACGAGCAGTACTTC. Translation: CASSYNQVPYYEQYF.